This T cell receptor (beta chain) was found in a study of cytomegalovirus exposure and HLA in healthy donors. Study-wide results and limits: One cluster of highly shared sequence variants probably arose as a sequencing artifact. About 87% or about 30% of the time was how often most TCR beta V segments were productive, according to an earlier analysis.

Of note for this clone: Its antigen is unknown.

Trimming removed 6 bases at V and 4 bases at J, with 10 bases between. Germline V lookup: CDR1 SNHLY, CDR2 FYNNEI. There are 12 residues in the CDR3. The PCR was carried out with 60 Vbeta primers and 13 Jbeta primers. Original methodology: Some 10 million of tens of millions of unique TCR beta chains were shared, per a later count. Sequenced by immunoSEQ multiplex PCR; TCRdb stores in-frame clones only, minus some. The V and J calls and the clone size are those of that table, but D and trimming were determined from the DNA. The table records tens of thousands of clones, around 70% of them present only once.

The origin of this receptor is a woman between 25 and 40 years old in good health and CMV-seropositive. What was sequenced was PBMCs. This rearrangement joins TRBV2 to TRBJ2-7; D may be TRBD1 (5 bases). This CDR3 reads CASSPRGYEQYF. The DNA of the CDR3 is TGTGCCAGCAGCCCAAGGGGTTACGAGCAGTACTTC.